Presented here are 19 T cell receptor beta chains from one specimen sequenced in a study of T cell responses to AZD1222 COVID-19 vaccine. The table came from immunoSEQ multiplex PCR; TCRdb's copy has only in-frame clones and leaves some out. Of around 88,000 clones detected, nearly 90% appear once; the ten largest clones hold over 2.5%. The starting material was peripheral blood, obtained on day 0 of MenACWY control vaccination. The receptor set was obtained from an adult in good health.

This chain uses TRBV27 with TRBJ1-1; TRBD1 matches at 7 bases. Germline values: CDR1 MNHEY, CDR2 SMNVEV (reference sequence). The V gene end was trimmed by 3 bases and the J gene end by 9 bases; junction bases not matched to a gene: 4. CDR3 length: 12 amino acids. The CDR3 protein is CASSFPTGKAFF. The CDR3 DNA reads TGTGCCAGCAGTTTCCCGACAGGGAAAGCTTTCTTT.

This chain connects TRBV11-1 to TRBJ1-4; 9 bases are shared with TRBD1. CDR3 size: 14 residues. Trimming took 6 bases from V and 5 from J; bases not matched to a gene: 4. Germline CDR1 reads SGHAT; CDR2 reads FQDESV (reference sequence). The DNA for the CDR3 is TGTGCCAGCAGTTTACAGGGGGCGAATGAAAAACTGTTTTTT. It yields the protein CASSLQGANEKLFF.

This clone was recorded only once. The CDR3 nucleotides are TGTGCCAGCAGTGCCGAAGCTGGGGTTCAGTCCCTCCACTTT. It specifies CASSAEAGVQSLHF. This chain connects TRBV6-4 to TRBJ1-6; D gene unclear. The V gene's germline CDR1 is MRHNA and CDR2 SNTAGT. The CDR3 extends over 14 amino acids. Trimming cost V 4 bases and J 14 bases, with 18 bases left between them.

This clone occurred once. V is TRBV6-2 or TRBV6-3 and J is TRBJ1-1; no firm D call. Trimming removed 0 bases from V and 7 bases from J, with 6 bases in between. From germline, CDR1 is MNHEY and CDR2 SVGEGT. The CDR3 spans 12 residues. This CDR3 reads CASSYSLGEAFF. CDR3 coding DNA: TGTGCCAGCAGTTACTCTCTGGGTGAAGCTTTCTTT.

The V call is TRBV29-1, the J call TRBJ2-7; D is ambiguous. The V gene's germline CDR1 is SQVTM and CDR2 ANQGSEA. The ends were cut back, 5 bases at V and 0 bases at J, with 8 bases in the middle. The CDR3 is 12 amino acids. The chain's CDR3 is CSVRESSYEQYF. The CDR3, as DNA: TGCAGCGTTCGAGAAAGCTCCTACGAGCAGTACTTC.

The chain uses TRBV10-3 and TRBJ2-5; 8 bases agree with TRBD1. CDR3 length equals 13 residues. V was clipped by 7 bases and J by 5 bases; unmatched bases: 6. Germline CDR1 is ENHRY and CDR2 is SYGVKD. CDR3 DNA sequence: TGTGCCATCAATATCAGACAGGGGGAGACCCAGTACTTC. This encodes CAINIRQGETQYF.

The CDR3 DNA follows: TGTGCCTGGAGTGTAATGAATGAGCAGTTCTTC. Translation gives CAWSVMNEQFF. The rearrangement uses TRBV30 and TRBJ2-1; D is undetermined. Trimming stripped 0 bases from V and 7 bases from J, with 4 bases between. The CDR3 loop spans 11 amino acids. Germline CDR1 GTSNPN, CDR2 SVGIG (reference sequence).

This chain joins TRBV7-9 and TRBJ1-5; D gene uncertain. CDR3 length: 14 residues. Germline values: CDR1 SEHNR, CDR2 FQNEAQ (reference sequence). Trimming removed 1 base at V and 2 bases at J, with 6 bases between. CDR3 amino acids: CASSLGTGNQPQHF. CDR3 bases: TGTGCCAGCAGCTTAGGAACGGGCAATCAGCCCCAGCATTTT.

The rearrangement links TRBV5-5 to TRBJ1-1, with D unclear. This CDR3 is built from 14 residues. The germline CDR1 and CDR2 sequences are SGHKS and YYEKEE (reference sequence). V lost 0 bases and J 0 bases, leaving 6 bases between the germline ends. In DNA form, the CDR3 reads TGTGCCAGCAGCTTGGAATTCTTGAACACTGAAGCTTTCTTT. This encodes CASSLEFLNTEAFF.

The CDR3 is CASYSWEGTEAFF. In DNA, the CDR3 is TGTGCCAGCTACTCTTGGGAGGGGACTGAAGCTTTCTTT. The chain links TRBV12-3 or TRBV12-4 to TRBJ1-1; maybe TRBD1 (5 bases). V was cut by 8 bases and J by 5 bases, with 15 bases left in between. This CDR3 has 13 residues.

The chain employs TRBV27 and TRBJ1-1; 8 bases map to TRBD1. The CDR3 totals 13 residues. Germline CDR1 MNHEY, CDR2 SMNVEV (reference sequence). Unmatched junction bases numbered 13, after V lost 8 bases and J lost 11 bases. The CDR3 region is CASQEDRGPGAFF. The CDR3, as DNA: TGTGCCAGCCAGGAAGACAGGGGCCCCGGGGCTTTCTTT.

The chain links TRBV7-9 to TRBJ2-2; 9 bases map to TRBD1. The length of the CDR3 is 15 residues. J was trimmed by 1 base and V by 8 bases; bases with no gene match: 5. The V gene's germline CDR1 is SEHNR and CDR2 FQNEAQ (reference sequence). The CDR3 loop reads CASGDRAQNTGELFF. DNA of the CDR3: TGTGCCAGCGGGGACAGGGCCCAGAACACCGGGGAGCTGTTTTTT. The entire variable domain, with the rest obtained from reference TRBV7-9 and TRBJ2-2, is as follows: DTGVSQNPRHKITKRGQNVTFRCDPISEHNRLYWYRQTLGQGPEFLTYFQNEAQLEKSRLLSDRFSAERPKGSFSTLEIQRTEQGDSAMYLCASGDRAQNTGELFFGEGSRLTVL.

The chain uses TRBV3-1 (or the pseudogene TRBV3-2) and TRBJ1-1, with D hard to call. Germline V gene data show CDR1 as LGHDT and CDR2 as YNNKEL (reference sequence). This CDR3 is 13 amino acids long. The ends were cut back, 5 bases at V and 0 bases at J, with 7 bases in the middle. The CDR3 DNA sequence: TGTGCCAGCAGCTTCGGTCTGAACACTGAAGCTTTCTTT. Its protein product is CASSFGLNTEAFF.

The CDR3 coding sequence is TGTGCCAGCAGCATAACCATGAACACTGAAGCTTTCTTT. Its protein product is CASSITMNTEAFF. This rearrangement joins TRBV6-2 or TRBV6-3 to TRBJ1-1; D is unresolved. The CDR3 sequence is 13 residues long. V shed 6 bases and J shed 0 bases, with 8 bases lying between them. Germline CDR1 reads MNHEY; CDR2 reads SVGEGT.

The genes are TRBV11-3 and TRBJ1-4, with D possibly TRBD1 on 6 matching bases. The CDR3 spans 17 residues. V lost 5 bases, J lost 5 bases, and 21 bases lay in between. Looked up from germline, CDR1 is SGHNT and CDR2 is YENEEA. CDR3 residues: CASSPSFSGALNEKLFF. The CDR3 nucleotides are TGTGCCAGCAGCCCGTCCTTCTCAGGGGCCTTGAATGAAAAACTGTTTTTT.

The chain recombines TRBV9 with TRBJ1-6, with no clear D. The CDR3 extends over 16 amino acids. Germline V CDR1 and CDR2: SGDLS, YYNGEE. The V and J ends lost 4 bases and 2 bases respectively, with 13 bases between them. CDR3 in amino acids: CASSSQPGTYNSPLHF. The CDR3 bases are TGTGCCAGCAGCTCACAGCCGGGGACCTATAATTCACCCCTCCACTTT.

V gene TRBV11-2 combines with J gene TRBJ1-6; D may be TRBD1 (6 bases). V lost 11 bases and J 7 bases, leaving 12 bases between the germline ends. Germline V gene data show CDR1 as SGHAT and CDR2 as FQNNGV. CDR3 length equals 12 residues. The CDR3 DNA reads as TGTGCCGGGGTACAGGGAAATTCACCCCTCCACTTT. Translated: CAGVQGNSPLHF. The full variable domain, with the rest looked up from reference TRBV11-2 and TRBJ1-6, is EAGVAQSPRYKIIEKRQSVAFWCNPISGHATLYWYQQILGQGPKLLIQFQNNGVVDDSQLPKDRFSAERLKGVDSTLKIQPAKLEDSAVYLCAGVQGNSPLHFGNGTRLTVT.

This chain joins TRBV30 and TRBJ1-1; D is uncertain. V lost 0 bases to trimming and J lost 5 bases, with 7 bases between them. Germline V gene sequence: CDR1 GTSNPN, CDR2 SVGIG (reference sequence). The CDR3 runs 12 residues. CDR3 in amino acids: CAWSVLTTEAFF. As DNA, the CDR3 is TGTGCCTGGAGTGTACTGACGACTGAAGCTTTCTTT.

For this clone: Distinct nucleotide sequences in the sample also encode this CDR3. V gene TRBV6-2 or TRBV6-3 combines with J gene TRBJ1-1, with 8 positions matching TRBD1. The CDR3 loop spans 13 amino acids. In germline, CDR1 is MNHEY, CDR2 SVGEGT. Trimming at V came to 6 bases and at J to 4 bases, leaving 4 bases not matched to a gene. The CDR3, as DNA: TGTGCCAGCAGCGCCGACAGGGGCACTGAAGCTTTCTTT. Amino acid sequence: CASSADRGTEAFF.